This T cell receptor (beta chain) was captured in a study of blood T cell repertoires in COVID-19. Across the study: From the United States, Italy and Spain came samples of acute and convalescent COVID-19. The analysed material was cDNA or gDNA that came from T cells, B-cell-depleted T cells, or PBMCs.

Living in 25 or so US areas, the participants were between about 18 and 90 years of age. TCRdb keeps only in-frame clones here, not all; method: immunoSEQ multiplex PCR. The sample has hundreds of thousands of clones, about 90% seen once. V shed 5 bases and J shed 6 bases, with 14 bases lying between them. CDR1 and CDR2 from the germline V gene are SEHNR and FQNEAQ (reference sequence). The CDR3 is 14 residues long. This receptor was taken from a woman aged 50 to 65 who had been exposed to COVID-19. The rearrangement links TRBV7-9 to TRBJ2-1, with a weak D call TRBD2 (6 bases). The material sequenced was PBMCs or T cells enriched from blood (not recorded which). The CDR3 protein is CASSLRRDSNEQFF. Here the CDR3 DNA reads TGTGCCAGCAGCCTAAGGAGGGACTCCAATGAGCAGTTCTTC.